This T cell receptor (beta chain) was recovered during a study of graft-versus-host responses after intestinal transplantation. This CDR3 is built from 14 residues. V lost 4 bases, J lost 9 bases, and 18 bases lay in between. Per germline, CDR1 SGHAT and CDR2 FQNNGV. The protocol was immunoSEQ multiplex PCR, while the TCRdb copy is restricted to in-frame clones and leaves out a portion. The repertoire holds 7,000 or so clones, 31% seen once, with 6% in the top ten. The authors combined roughly 200,000 CFSE-labeled responder cells with roughly 200,000 irradiated, violet-dye-labeled stimulator cells in plates.

The chain is built from TRBV11-2 and TRBJ1-1; TRBD1 might be the D (5 bases). The sequence was collected from a human patient who was an organ donor for intestinal transplantation. Sample: alloreactive CD8+ T cells from a mixed lymphocyte reaction culture, taken before transplantation. Sample subset: CFSE-low proliferating T cells sorted from roughly 6-day pre-transplant mixed lymphocyte reaction (GvH or HvG direction). CDR3 sequence: CASSSPKAGTQAFF. The CDR3 DNA sequence: TGTGCCAGCAGCTCACCCAAAGCCGGGACTCAAGCTTTCTTT. Supplemented by reference TRBV11-2 and TRBJ1-1, the full variable domain reads EAGVAQSPRYKIIEKRQSVAFWCNPISGHATLYWYQQILGQGPKLLIQFQNNGVVDDSQLPKDRFSAERLKGVDSTLKIQPAKLEDSAVYLCASSSPKAGTQAFFGQGTRLTVV.